The TCR beta chain described here comes from a study of T-cell reconstitution after alpha-beta-depleted transplantation in children. V shed 0 bases and J shed 4 bases, with 10 bases lying between them. The CDR3 consists of 14 residues. Per germline, CDR1 SGHVS and CDR2 FNYEAQ. This clonotype was counted many times. The TCRbeta library was prepared with unique molecular identifiers. One entry per CDR3 protein results from TCRdb running MiXCR on the PCR reads. The data show 200,000 to 250,000 distinct CDR3 sequences, about 12% seen once. The source was PBMCs from the stem cell graft donor, collected from the stem cell graft. The TCR sequence derives from a human donor who donated a stem cell graft to a child with acute lymphoblastic leukemia. This chain joins TRBV7-6 and TRBJ2-7; D perhaps matches TRBD2 (6 bases). CDR3 sequence (DNA): TGTGCCAGCAGCTTAGCTCACCGGGGGTACGAGCAGTACTTC. Translating gives CASSLAHRGYEQYF.